This TCR beta chain was recorded in a study of regulatory T cells. A note on this clone: The antigen is undetermined.

Findings and caveats of the study: Patient repertoires had restricted TRB V-J pairs and skewed V and J usage, most in Tregs. In CD3G-deficient patients, conventional CD4+ T cells were enriched for hydrophobic CDR3 residues at positions 6 and 7.

The PCR used 52 TRBV and 13 TRBJ primers. Clones were sequenced by immunoSEQ multiplex PCR, and TCRdb holds only the in-frame ones, with some missing. Here the sample spans approximately 31,000 clones, over 90% being singletons. Trimming took 5 bases from V and 2 from J, leaving 10 bases between them. There are 13 residues in the CDR3. CDR1 is MDHEN and CDR2 is SYDVKM in the germline V gene. Every patient with CD3G deficiency had evidence of autoimmunity. Patients, 2 to 39 years old, had expanded memory T-cell proportions. CD4+ cells were sorted into CD25-high CD127-low regulatory cells and CD25-low CD127-high conventional cells.

Sequences were obtained from conventional CD4+ T cells sorted from blood. This chain links TRBV28 with TRBJ2-7; D may be TRBD1 (6 bases). The source is a child aged 2 to 15 with CD3G deficiency. The DNA for the CDR3 is TGTGCCAGCAGTAGACAGGCTACCTACGAGCAGTACTTC. Protein: CASSRQATYEQYF.